These 25 T cell receptor beta chains originate from one sample sequenced in a study of T cells in Graves' hyperthyroidism and ophthalmopathy. Amplified regions were TCR beta CDR3 sequences from RNA transcripts. First-round RT-PCR targeting the TCR CDR3 was performed with the HTBI primer set. TCRdb processed the multiplex PCR reads anew with MiXCR; each CDR3 protein has one entry. This table holds 500,000 to 700,000 distinct CDR3 sequences, around 15% found once. Sequences were obtained from blood. All receptors come from a woman aged 18-29 years with Graves' hyperthyroidism.

The chain combines TRBV12-3 or TRBV12-4 with TRBJ2-7, with D unclear. This CDR3 has 11 amino acids. Between the trimmed V and J ends, which lost 10 bases and 7 bases, there was a span of 14 bases. This CDR3 is CAIGSGGEQYF. CDR3 DNA sequence: TGTGCCATCGGGTCGGGTGGGGAGCAGTACTTC.

There are a few counts of this clonotype. The rearrangement links TRBV4-2 to TRBJ1-6, with D uncertain. CDR3 length: 19 residues. V lost 0 bases and J 0 bases, leaving 15 bases between the germline ends. CDR1 is LGHNA and CDR2 is YNFKEQ in the germline V gene. CDR3 nucleotides: TGTGCCAGCAGCCAAGATTCGGTTCCGACACGCTCCTATAATTCACCCCTCCACTTT. Protein: CASSQDSVPTRSYNSPLHF.

In its sample, this clonotype was seen many times. The chain has TRBV24-1 and TRBJ1-1, with 7 nucleotides matching TRBD1. The CDR3 is 12 amino acids. The trim removed 4 bases at V and 12 bases at J, leaving 7 bases unmatched. The V gene's germline CDR1 is KGHDR and CDR2 SFDVKD. The CDR3 here is CATSDGDREPFF. The CDR3 DNA is TGTGCCACCAGTGACGGAGACAGGGAGCCTTTCTTT.

This clonotype was seen at least ten times. This rearrangement joins TRBV18 to TRBJ2-5; no clear D gene. Deletions cut 0 bases from V and 5 bases from J, with 4 bases between. The germline V gene has CDR1 KGHSH and CDR2 LQKENI. The CDR3 is 12 residues long. The CDR3 loop is CASSPPLETQYF. In nucleotides, the CDR3 is TGTGCCAGCTCACCACCGTTGGAGACCCAGTACTTC.

This clonotype has only a few counts. For the CDR3, the DNA is TGTGCCAGCAGCTTCCCGGCGGGGGGGCGGAGGCTCTCATTCACGCAGTATTTT. Its translation: CASSFPAGGRRLSFTQYF. The chain combines TRBV5-8 with TRBJ2-3; 9 bases are a match to TRBD2. Germline assignment: CDR1 SGHTS and CDR2 YDEGEE. The CDR3 covers 18 residues. V trimming: 2 bases; J trimming: 9 bases; junction bases outside the gene matches: 19.

This clonotype has only a few counts. The rearrangement joins TRBV10-1 to TRBJ2-2, with 9 bases lining up with TRBD1. Germline CDR1 is WNHNN and CDR2 is SYGVQD (reference sequence). Germline trimming cut 8 bases from V and 5 bases from J; bases unmatched to any gene: 6. This CDR3 comprises 14 residues. CDR3 DNA sequence: TGCGCCAGCGGCGACAGGGGGGGGACCGGGGAGCTGTTTTTT. Its protein product is CASGDRGGTGELFF.

This clonotype was detected ten times or more. The rearrangement joins TRBV6-1 to TRBJ1-4, with TRBD1 matching over 7 bases. V lost 1 base to trimming and J lost 7 bases; unmatched junction nucleotides: 3. Germline V gives CDR1 MNHNS, CDR2 SASEGT. CDR3 length: 14 amino acids. CDR3 sequence reads: CASSEGQGFEKLFF. The CDR3 bases are TGTGCCAGCAGTGAAGGACAGGGTTTTGAAAAACTGTTTTTT.

This clonotype was counted many times. V gene TRBV15 combines with J gene TRBJ2-1, with a weak D call TRBD2 (7 bases). V dropped 5 bases and J dropped 0 bases, with 17 bases sitting between them. This CDR3 comprises 17 residues. CDR1 and CDR2 from the germline V gene are LNHNV and YYDKDF (reference sequence). Here the CDR3 DNA reads TGTGCCACCAGCGGGGGGCACGGGGGGAACTCCTACAATGAGCAGTTCTTC. It translates to CATSGGHGGNSYNEQFF.

This clonotype was counted at least ten times. The rearrangement links TRBV28 to TRBJ2-7; unclear D gene. The V gene's germline CDR1 is MDHEN and CDR2 SYDVKM. V was shortened by 6 bases and J by 5 bases, with 14 bases between the two germline ends. CDR3 size: 13 residues. Here the CDR3 reads CASSELGPHEQYF. Written as DNA, the CDR3 is TGTGCCAGCAGCGAACTTGGGCCCCACGAGCAGTACTTC.

This clonotype was picked up a small number of times. The V call is TRBV12-3 or TRBV12-4, the J call TRBJ2-1; TRBD1 is a possible D gene (5 bases). Trimming took 1 base from V and 15 from J, leaving 10 bases between them. The length of the CDR3 is 11 residues. The CDR3 DNA is TGTGCCAGCAGTTTAGGTGACAGTCGGTTCTTC. Translating gives CASSLGDSRFF.

This clonotype was recorded a few times. The chain recombines TRBV4-3 with TRBJ1-1; D uncertain. The ends were cut back, 0 bases at V and 6 bases at J, with 11 bases in the middle. This CDR3 comprises 14 residues. Germline-derived CDR1 and CDR2 are LGHNA and YSLEER. The CDR3 nucleotides are TGCGCCAGCAGCCAAGATCGTAAGGGTCCTGAAGCTTTCTTT. This codes for CASSQDRKGPEAFF.

At least ten counts were recorded for this clonotype. The chain combines TRBV9 with TRBJ1-1; D ambiguous. This CDR3 is 14 amino acids long. V lost 0 bases to trimming and J lost 5 bases, with 11 bases between them. Germline V gene sequence: CDR1 SGDLS, CDR2 YYNGEE. DNA for the CDR3: TGTGCCAGCAGCGTAGTGGGCACTCCGACTGAAGCTTTCTTT. Protein: CASSVVGTPTEAFF.

The V call is TRBV15, the J call TRBJ1-5; D may be TRBD1 (6 bases). The germline V gene has CDR1 LNHNV and CDR2 YYDKDF (reference sequence). This CDR3 contains 16 residues. V lost 4 bases to trimming and J lost 3 bases, with 16 bases between them. The CDR3 DNA reads as TGTGCCACCAGCAAAAAAAAAGGGGGGGTCAATCAGCCCCAGCATTTT. This encodes CATSKKKGGVNQPQHF.

This clonotype was counted at least ten times. This chain joins TRBV20-1 and TRBJ1-3; unclear D gene. The ends were cut back, 2 bases at V and 7 bases at J, with 9 bases in the middle. Germline values: CDR1 DFQATT, CDR2 SNEGSKA (reference sequence). This CDR3 region has 12 residues. This chain's CDR3 is CSARLLSNTIYF. The DNA of the CDR3 is TGCAGTGCTAGACTGCTATCGAACACCATATATTTT.

A single count supports this clonotype. A junction end diverges from the germline sequence, so it may reflect a read error. Here the CDR3 reads CASSFPGATDTQCF. DNA for the CDR3: TGCGCCAGCAGCTTTCCGGGAGCCACAGATACGCAGTGCTTT. The chain uses TRBV5-1 and TRBJ2-3; tentatively, D is TRBD2 (6 bases). Germline V lookup: CDR1 SGHRS, CDR2 YFSETQ. There are 14 residues in the CDR3.

This clonotype was counted a few times. This chain connects TRBV6-1 to TRBJ2-1; maybe TRBD1 (5 bases). CDR1 and CDR2 (germline): MNHNS, SASEGT. The ends were cut back, 5 bases at V and 3 bases at J, with 8 bases in the middle. The CDR3 consists of 13 residues. The CDR3 bases are TGTGCCAGCAGTTTCGGACACTACAATGAGCAGTTCTTC. This codes for CASSFGHYNEQFF.

This clonotype was counted between two and nine times. The chain employs TRBV20-1 and TRBJ2-5; D tentatively reads TRBD1 or TRBD2 (6 bases each). V was shortened by 6 bases and J by 5 bases, with 16 bases between the two germline ends. CDR1 is DFQATT and CDR2 is SNEGSKA in the germline V gene (reference sequence). There are 13 residues in the CDR3. The CDR3 DNA follows: TGCAGTGCCAAGAGGGGGGCACCCGAGACCCAGTACTTC. Its translation is CSAKRGAPETQYF.

This clonotype was recorded many times. J is TRBJ2-7 and V is TRBV27; a possible D gene is TRBD2 (6 bases). Germline V lookup: CDR1 MNHEY, CDR2 SMNVEV (reference sequence). Trimming removed 0 bases from V and 2 bases from J, with 14 bases in between. The CDR3 covers 16 residues. CDR3 in amino acids: CASSLSSGDYTYEQYF. CDR3 coding DNA: TGTGCCAGCAGTTTATCGTCGGGGGATTATACCTACGAGCAGTACTTC.

This clonotype has a handful of counts. The chain combines TRBV29-1 with TRBJ2-7; D remains unclear. The CDR3 consists of 11 residues. Trimming removed 4 bases at V and 4 bases at J, with 8 bases between. Looked up from germline, CDR1 is SQVTM and CDR2 is ANQGSEA. The CDR3, as DNA: TGCAGCGTTGGAGACAATTACGAGCAGTACTTC. This encodes CSVGDNYEQYF.

As to this clonotype: This may arise from a read error, as a much more abundant clone is one base away. V and J are TRBV20-1 and TRBJ1-2, with D tentatively TRBD1 (5 bases). CDR1 is DFQATT and CDR2 is SNEGSKA in the germline V gene (reference sequence). CDR3 size: 14 residues. CDR3 DNA: TGCAGTGCGCGGGACGCGTGGGGCAACTATGGCTCCACCTTC. The encoded protein is CSARDAWGNYGSTF.

CDR3 sequence: CASSPSPRSNYGYTF. The CDR3 coding sequence is TGTGCCAGCAGCCCTTCCCCCCGGTCTAACTATGGCTACACCTTC. The gene calls are TRBV3-1 and TRBJ1-2; D unresolved. V lost 4 bases and J 0 bases, leaving 12 bases between the germline ends. The V gene's germline CDR1 is LGHDT and CDR2 YNNKEL (reference sequence). The CDR3 sequence is 15 residues long.

This clonotype appeared a few times. The rearrangement uses TRBV5-8 and TRBJ2-5, with D possibly TRBD2 on 6 matching bases. Germline V gene sequence: CDR1 SGHTS, CDR2 YDEGEE. With 0 bases removed from V and 5 bases from J, the gap between germline ends came to 11 bases. The CDR3 is made up of 14 amino acids. The CDR3 sequence: CASSLEWDWETQYF. CDR3 nucleotide sequence: TGTGCCAGCAGCTTGGAATGGGACTGGGAGACCCAGTACTTC.

This chain links TRBV25-1 with TRBJ2-2; D is ambiguous. This CDR3 is built from 14 residues. The germline CDR1 and CDR2 sequences are MGHDK and SYGVNS. Trimming left V 6 bases short and J 6 bases short, with 14 bases between. CDR3 sequence (DNA): TGTGCCAGCAGCGCAACTTTTGGGTCCGGGGAGCTGTTTTTT. Translation gives CASSATFGSGELFF.

The rearrangement joins TRBV7-9 to TRBJ2-7; D remains unclear. V was shortened by 3 bases and J by 5 bases, with 17 bases between the two germline ends. The germline V gene encodes CDR1 SEHNR and CDR2 FQNEAQ (reference sequence). The CDR3 consists of 15 residues. CDR3 residues: CASSFNELGVNEQYF. The CDR3 DNA reads as TGTGCCAGCAGCTTTAACGAGTTGGGTGTCAACGAGCAGTACTTC. Filled out from reference TRBV7-9 and TRBJ2-7, the complete variable domain reads DTGVSQNPRHKITKRGQNVTFRCDPISEHNRLYWYRQTLGQGPEFLTYFQNEAQLEKSRLLSDRFSAERPKGSFSTLEIQRTEQGDSAMYLCASSFNELGVNEQYFGPGTRLTVT.

The chain employs TRBV5-1 and TRBJ2-2; D call uncertain. The CDR3 has 14 amino acids. V lost 5 bases, J lost 7 bases, and 15 bases lay in between. CDR1 is SGHRS and CDR2 is YFSETQ in the germline V gene. CDR3 in DNA: TGCGCCAGCAGTGCAATCGGGCAAGACGGGGAGCTGTTTTTT. Its protein is CASSAIGQDGELFF.